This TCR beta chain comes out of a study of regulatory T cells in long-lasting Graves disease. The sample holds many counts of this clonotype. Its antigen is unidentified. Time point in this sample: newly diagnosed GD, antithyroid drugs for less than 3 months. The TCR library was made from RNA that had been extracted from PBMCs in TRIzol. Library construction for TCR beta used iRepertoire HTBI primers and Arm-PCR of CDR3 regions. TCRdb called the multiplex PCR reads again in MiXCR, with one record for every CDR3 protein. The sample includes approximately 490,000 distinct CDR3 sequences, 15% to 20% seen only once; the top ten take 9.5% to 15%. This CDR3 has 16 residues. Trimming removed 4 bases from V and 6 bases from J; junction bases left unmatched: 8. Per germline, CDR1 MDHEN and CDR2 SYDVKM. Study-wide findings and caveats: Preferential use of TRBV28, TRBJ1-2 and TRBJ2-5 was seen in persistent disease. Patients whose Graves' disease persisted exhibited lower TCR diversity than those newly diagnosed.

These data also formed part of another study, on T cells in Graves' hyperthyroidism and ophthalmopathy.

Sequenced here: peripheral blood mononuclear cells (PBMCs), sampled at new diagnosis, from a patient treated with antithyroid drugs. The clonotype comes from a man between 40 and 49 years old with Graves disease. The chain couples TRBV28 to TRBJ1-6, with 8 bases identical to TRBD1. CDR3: CASSYPGTGINSPLHF. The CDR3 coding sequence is TGTGCCAGCAGTTACCCAGGGACAGGAATTAATTCACCCCTCCACTTT.